The 4 T cell receptor beta chains listed next were all sequenced from one sample in a study of CD8 T cells in ankylosing spondylitis. Findings and limits, study-wide: Apparently characteristic of ankylosing spondylitis blood was a TCR beta motif (about eight highly homologous variants).

These TCRs' antigens remain unknown. TCRdb used MiXCR to reprocess the 5' RACE reads, holding one entry per CDR3 protein. The sample yields under 950,000 distinct CDR3 sequences, over 15% seen once. Specimen: blood, either unsorted or a sorted T cell fraction (not recorded which). These receptors were taken from a male donor with ankylosing spondylitis.

Of note for this clonotype: A far larger clone is one nucleotide away, so this likely arose from a read error. The rearrangement uses TRBV12-3 or TRBV12-4 and TRBJ2-3, with 10 bases that match TRBD2. The CDR3 is made up of 14 amino acids. The CDR3 loop reads CASSLAGATVTQYF. DNA of the CDR3: TGTGCCAGCAGTCTAGCGGGAGCCACAGTTACGCAGTATTTT.

This clonotype was recorded a few times. The rearrangement joins TRBV7-3 to TRBJ1-2; TRBD1 matches 9 bases. Unmatched junction bases numbered 4, after V lost 1 base and J lost 1 base. This CDR3 has 16 residues. The germline gives CDR1 SGHTA, CDR2 FQGTGA. Here the CDR3 DNA reads TGTGCCAGCAGCTTAATGCCGGGACAGGGTAACTATGGCTACACCTTC. Residues: CASSLMPGQGNYGYTF. Filled out from reference TRBV7-3 and TRBJ1-2, the complete variable domain reads GAGVSQTPSNKVTEKGKYVELRCDPISGHTALYWYRQSLGQGPEFLIYFQGTGAADDSGLPNDRFFAVRPEGSVSTLKIQRTERGDSAVYLCASSLMPGQGNYGYTFGSGTRLTVV.

This rearrangement joins TRBV4-3 to TRBJ2-2, with 8 bases lining up with TRBD2. V was clipped by 4 bases and J by 4 bases; unmatched bases: 8. Germline CDR1 LGHNA, CDR2 YSLEER. The CDR3 is 16 residues long. The CDR3 DNA reads as TGCGCCAGCAGCCCTCGGGCAGCGGGAGCCACCGGGGAGCTGTTTTTT. This translates into CASSPRAAGATGELFF.

This clonotype was found many times. V is TRBV4-1 and J is TRBJ1-5; D uncertain. Trimming left V 1 base short and J 6 bases short, with 7 bases between. Germline CDR1 and CDR2: MGHRA and YSYEKL. The CDR3 runs to 13 residues. The CDR3 nucleotides are TGCGCCAGCAGCCAAGGGCAGTTTCAGCCCCAGCATTTT. Translating gives CASSQGQFQPQHF.